These 2 T cell receptor beta chains originate from one sample sequenced in a study of OX40 agonist ivuxolimab in advanced cancers. TCRdb's table, derived via immunoSEQ multiplex PCR, lists solely in-frame clones and lacks some. The sample comprises about 100,000 clones, approximately 90% of which are singletons, and under 0.85% rests with the top ten. Source: CD4+ or CD8+ T cells sorted from blood, taken in a trial of the OX40 agonist ivuxolimab. These receptors all stem from an adult with an advanced solid tumor such as melanoma, head and neck, liver or kidney cancer.

This chain joins TRBV11-3 and TRBJ2-3; 11 nucleotides agree with TRBD2. This CDR3 contains 15 residues. The junction had 11 bases not matched to a gene; V was cut back by 5 bases and J by 10 bases. Germline-derived CDR1 and CDR2 are SGHNT and YENEEA. Written as DNA, the CDR3 is TGTGCCAGCAGCGCCTTACTAGCGGGAGCGTTATCGCAGTATTTT. Translated, it gives CASSALLAGALSQYF.

V is TRBV5-4 and J is TRBJ1-6; 9 nucleotides line up with TRBD1. After removal of 6 bases from V and 8 bases from J, the junction contained 9 bases not matched to a gene. The CDR3 is 15 amino acids. Per the germline V gene, CDR1 is SGHNT and CDR2 is YYREEE (reference sequence). CDR3 nucleotide sequence: TGTGCCAGCACCAGAGGGGACAGGGACGATTCACCCCTCCACTTT. Amino acid sequence: CASTRGDRDDSPLHF.